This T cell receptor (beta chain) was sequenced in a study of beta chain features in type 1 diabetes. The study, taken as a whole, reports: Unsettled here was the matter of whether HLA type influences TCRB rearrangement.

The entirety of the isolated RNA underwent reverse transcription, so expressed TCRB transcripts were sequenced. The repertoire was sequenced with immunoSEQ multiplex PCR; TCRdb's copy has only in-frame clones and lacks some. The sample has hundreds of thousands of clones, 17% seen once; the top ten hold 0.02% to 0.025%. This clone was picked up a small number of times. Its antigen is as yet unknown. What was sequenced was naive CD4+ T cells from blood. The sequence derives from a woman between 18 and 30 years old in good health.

The CDR3 DNA follows: TGCGCCAGCAGAAGAGGGACAGGAGCTAACTATGGCTACACCTTC. This sequence encodes CASRRGTGANYGYTF. The chain recombines TRBV5-1 with TRBJ1-2; 8 bases map to TRBD1. The junction had 6 bases not matched to a gene; V was cut back by 5 bases and J by 0 bases. Germline-derived CDR1 and CDR2 are SGHRS and YFSETQ. The CDR3 has 15 residues. Drawing the rest from reference TRBV5-1 and TRBJ1-2, the complete variable domain is KAGVTQTPRYLIKTRGQQVTLSCSPISGHRSVSWYQQTPGQGLQFLFEYFSETQRNKGNFPGRFSGRQFSNSRSEMNVSTLELGDSALYLCASRRGTGANYGYTFGSGTRLTVV.